The sequence of this T cell receptor (beta chain) was determined in a study of T cell responses to AZD1222 COVID-19 vaccine. Study observations and caveats: Rises in breadth and depth of Spike-specific TCRs came after two AZD1222 doses. Females outnumbered males among donors, who were mostly white British; clonal diversity was possibly underestimated. At baseline, seropositivity was found in only a handful of AZD1222 recipients.

For this clone: The antigen is not known.

Profiled with immunoSEQ multiplex PCR; TCRdb holds only in-frame clones, not every one. The top ten clones hold around 3% of a sample with 150,000 to 180,000 clones, about 87% of them seen once. This CDR3 spans 17 amino acids. In germline, CDR1 is LGHNT, CDR2 FRNRAP. Trimming took 0 bases from V and 0 from J, leaving 12 bases between them. The sample consisted of peripheral blood, taken on day 0 of AZD1222 vaccination. This TCR came from an adult in good health. The chain combines TRBV12-5 with TRBJ1-3; a possible D gene is TRBD1 (6 bases). The CDR3 DNA sequence: TGTGCTAGTGGTTTGGTGACAGGTTCCCACTCTGGAAACACCATATATTTT. Translating it yields CASGLVTGSHSGNTIYF.